This entry lists 7 T cell receptor beta chains sequenced from one sample in a study of spatial heterogeneity in lung cancer. Stated time point: sample taken at primary tumor resection. TCRdb independently ran MiXCR on the 5' RACE reads; one entry per CDR3 protein. The sample yields 25,000 or so distinct CDR3 sequences, around 3.2% seen once. Specimen: PBMCs, collected at surgery. The receptors stem from a female donor with early-stage non-small cell lung cancer.

This clonotype was observed at least ten times. The rearrangement joins TRBV6-2 or TRBV6-3 to TRBJ1-4; D gene uncertain. Trimming took 5 bases from V and 8 from J, leaving 15 bases between them. The CDR3 totals 14 residues. The germline V gene has CDR1 MNHEY and CDR2 SVGEGT. DNA of the CDR3: TGTGCCAGCAGTGGCCCCGGGGTCCCGGAAAAACTGTTTTTT. Its protein product is CASSGPGVPEKLFF.

This clonotype was found many times. V usage is TRBV7-2 and J usage is TRBJ2-7; 12 nucleotides match TRBD2. Germline CDR1 reads SGHTA; CDR2 reads FQGNSA. This CDR3 comprises 16 residues. V lost 1 base to trimming and J lost 4 bases; unmatched junction nucleotides: 5. The CDR3 DNA follows: TGTGCCAGCAGCTTAGTGACTAGCGGGAGTGGTTACGAGCAGTACTTC. This codes for CASSLVTSGSGYEQYF.

This clonotype has only a few counts. The V gene is TRBV2, the J gene TRBJ1-1, with a tentative D call TRBD1 (6 bases). The V and J ends lost 0 bases and 2 bases respectively, with 10 bases between them. This CDR3 comprises 15 residues. Looked up from germline, CDR1 is SNHLY and CDR2 is FYNNEI. CDR3 protein: CASSEAWGTNTEAFF. CDR3 bases: TGTGCCAGCAGTGAAGCTTGGGGGACAAACACTGAAGCTTTCTTT.

This clonotype has ten or more counts. The chain carries TRBV27 and TRBJ2-7; tentatively, D is TRBD1 (5 bases). Germline V gene sequence: CDR1 MNHEY, CDR2 SMNVEV (reference sequence). This CDR3 has 15 amino acids. V dropped 4 bases and J dropped 0 bases, with 13 bases sitting between them. The CDR3 region has the DNA TGTGCCAGCAGTTCAAGGGGATACCGCTCCTACGAGCAGTACTTC. Translation gives CASSSRGYRSYEQYF.

The table lists this clonotype with many counts. The rearrangement uses TRBV5-1 and TRBJ2-1; unclear D gene. V lost 0 bases, J lost 6 bases, and 4 bases lay in between. The CDR3 has 12 residues. The germline V gene has CDR1 SGHRS and CDR2 YFSETQ. This chain's CDR3 is CASSLDGNEQFF. The CDR3 DNA reads TGCGCCAGCAGCTTGGACGGCAATGAGCAGTTCTTC.

Many counts were recorded for this clonotype. The chain employs TRBV2 and TRBJ1-2; D not resolved. The CDR3 runs 11 residues. The germline V and J ends were trimmed by 10 bases and 7 bases, with 13 bases remaining between them. Germline-derived CDR1 and CDR2 are SNHLY and FYNNEI. Written as DNA, the CDR3 is TGTGCCACCAGACATCCTTCTGGCTACACCTTC. It is translated as CATRHPSGYTF.

This clonotype appeared many times. V and J are TRBV5-6 and TRBJ2-5; the D gene is possibly TRBD2 (6 bases). Germline V lookup: CDR1 SGHDT, CDR2 YYEEEE. V was pared by 0 bases and J by 5 bases, with 14 bases between. The CDR3 runs to 15 residues. CDR3 nucleotides: TGTGCCAGCAGCTTGGGCCCCGGGACTGGGGAGACCCAGTACTTC. Translating gives CASSLGPGTGETQYF.